Each of the 7 T cell receptor beta chains below was sequenced from the same sample in a study of blood T cell repertoires in COVID-19. This table comes from immunoSEQ multiplex PCR, and its TCRdb copy is limited to in-frame clones, with some not included. Counted here are 250,000 or so clones, over 80% occurring once; the ten biggest clones make up more than 1.5%. The sample taken for sequencing was peripheral blood. These receptors were collected from a woman aged 40 to 50 who had recovered from COVID-19.

This chain connects TRBV6-5 to TRBJ2-5, with D tentatively TRBD2 (5 bases). The CDR3 runs 12 residues. Germline CDR1 and CDR2: MNHEY and SVGAGI. Trimming cost V 5 bases and J 7 bases, with 11 bases left between them. The CDR3 nucleotides are TGTGCCAGCAGTAAACCGAGCGGGACCCAGTACTTC. As protein: CASSKPSGTQYF.

This chain joins TRBV11-2 and TRBJ2-1, with 7 bases identical to TRBD1. Per germline, CDR1 SGHAT and CDR2 FQNNGV. This CDR3 contains 14 residues. The V gene end was trimmed by 6 bases and the J gene end by 3 bases; junction bases not matched to a gene: 5. CDR3 protein: CASRKGQIYNEQFF. In nucleotides, the CDR3 is TGTGCCAGCAGGAAGGGACAGATCTACAATGAGCAGTTCTTC.

The V call is TRBV2, the J call TRBJ1-6; 8 bases map to TRBD1. The CDR3 runs 14 residues. Germline V gene lookup returns CDR1 SNHLY and CDR2 FYNNEI. V was pared by 5 bases and J by 10 bases, with 7 bases of the junction left unmatched. As DNA, the CDR3 is TGTGCCAGCAGTAACGGACAGGGTGGATCACCCCTCCACTTT. The encoded protein is CASSNGQGGSPLHF.

The chain links TRBV30 to TRBJ1-2; 7 bases are a match to TRBD1. V lost 3 bases to trimming and J lost 4 bases; unmatched junction nucleotides: 11. The CDR3 loop spans 15 amino acids. CDR1 GTSNPN and CDR2 SVGIG come from the germline V gene (reference sequence). CDR3 in amino acids: CAWREGGVGSYGYTF. The DNA for the CDR3 is TGTGCCTGGAGAGAAGGGGGCGTCGGTAGCTATGGCTACACCTTC. The full variable domain, with the rest looked up from reference TRBV30 and TRBJ1-2, is SQTIHQWPATLVQPVGSPLSLECTVEGTSNPNLYWYRQAAGRGLQLLFYSVGIGQISSEVPQNLSASRPQDRQFILSSKKLLLSDSGFYLCAWREGGVGSYGYTFGSGTRLTVV.

The V call is TRBV11-2, the J call TRBJ2-7, with 7 bases fitting TRBD1. Per germline, CDR1 SGHAT and CDR2 FQNNGV. The CDR3 contains 14 residues. Unmatched junction bases numbered 5, after V lost 4 bases and J lost 2 bases. The CDR3 sequence: CASSSTGAAYEQYF. The CDR3 bases are TGTGCCAGCAGCTCTACAGGGGCGGCCTACGAGCAGTACTTC.

This clone occurred a few times. The V gene is TRBV4-1, the J gene TRBJ1-1; weak D call: TRBD1 (5 bases). CDR1 is MGHRA and CDR2 is YSYEKL in the germline V gene. The CDR3 runs to 15 residues. Trimming removed 0 bases from V and 1 base from J, with 9 bases in between. This CDR3 reads CASSQEGAANTEAFF. The CDR3, as DNA: TGCGCCAGCAGCCAAGAAGGGGCGGCGAACACTGAAGCTTTCTTT.

The rearrangement joins TRBV7-2 to TRBJ1-2; D uncertain. This CDR3 region has 13 residues. V was trimmed by 1 base and J by 8 bases, leaving 11 bases between them. The germline CDR1 and CDR2 sequences are SGHTA and FQGNSA. CDR3 coding DNA: TGTGCCAGCAGCTTAGACTTTCAGAGGGGCTACACCTTC. This gives the protein CASSLDFQRGYTF.